These 12 T cell receptor beta chains originate from one sample sequenced in a study of control samples from healthy donors and cancer patients (TCRdb year 2020). Library preparation used the immunoSEQ multiplex PCR assay. TCRdb carries this immuneACCESS record with in-frame sequences only. Its versions omit some clonotypes, under half of them owing to an unresolved V gene in the studies checked, with the rest unexplained. Present in this sample are under 150,000 clones, under 90% of which were seen just once. The ten largest account for just over 7.5% of the sample. Sequencing was performed on PBMCs. The source is a man over 45 with head and neck cancer.

The chain recombines TRBV18 with TRBJ1-2; possible D gene TRBD1, 5 bases. Germline CDR1 and CDR2: KGHSH and LQKENI. Deletions cut 0 bases from V and 8 bases from J, with 16 bases between. The CDR3 contains 15 residues. The CDR3 loop reads CASSPPGTQSDGYTF. The CDR3 DNA reads TGTGCCAGCTCACCACCCGGGACCCAATCGGACGGCTACACCTTC.

The genes are TRBV5-1 and TRBJ2-2; TRBD1 might be the D (6 bases). V was shortened by 1 base and J by 1 base, with 11 bases between the two germline ends. CDR3 length equals 16 residues. Germline V gene lookup returns CDR1 SGHRS and CDR2 YFSETQ. CDR3 region: CASSLLAQGNTGELFF. CDR3 bases: TGCGCCAGCAGCTTGCTCGCACAGGGGAACACCGGGGAGCTGTTTTTT.

This clone was picked up one time. The rearrangement links TRBV29-1 to TRBJ2-1; D might be TRBD1 (6 bases). The CDR3 has 11 residues. Looked up from germline, CDR1 is SQVTM and CDR2 is ANQGSEA. The CDR3, as DNA: TGCTGTACAGGGATTTACAATGAGCAGTTCTTC. As protein: CCTGIYNEQFF.

This clone appeared a few times. The chain uses TRBV15 and TRBJ2-5; possibly TRBD1 or TRBD2 for D (5 bases each). Trimming removed 4 bases from V and 5 bases from J, with 14 bases in between. This CDR3 region has 14 residues. Germline V lookup: CDR1 LNHNV, CDR2 YYDKDF (reference sequence). CDR3 loop: CATSTGALWETQYF. Here the CDR3 DNA reads TGTGCCACCAGCACCGGGGCGCTTTGGGAGACCCAGTACTTC.

This sequence joins TRBV4-1 and TRBJ1-6; a possible D gene is TRBD1 (5 bases). Germline V gives CDR1 MGHRA, CDR2 YSYEKL. V lost 3 bases, J lost 7 bases, and 16 bases lay in between. This CDR3 comprises 16 residues. This chain's CDR3 is CASSQILRGSNSPLHF. The CDR3 nucleotides read TGCGCCAGCAGCCAGATACTCCGGGGCTCAAATTCACCCCTCCACTTT.

The J gene is TRBJ2-7, the V gene TRBV7-9; TRBD2 might be the D (6 bases). The germline CDR1 and CDR2 sequences are SEHNR and FQNEAQ (reference sequence). This CDR3 is 12 amino acids long. With 5 bases removed from V and 4 bases from J, the gap between germline ends came to 9 bases. The CDR3 loop reads CASSAGSYEQYF. The DNA for the CDR3 is TGTGCCAGCAGCGCGGGATCGTACGAGCAGTACTTC.

The chain has TRBV6-5 and TRBJ1-2; D unclear. Trimming stripped 2 bases from V and 2 bases from J, with 9 bases between. This CDR3 spans 14 amino acids. CDR1 is MNHEY, CDR2 SVGAGI, per germline. As DNA, the CDR3 is TGTGCCAGCAGTTACGACGCGGGAAACTATGGCTACACCTTC. Protein: CASSYDAGNYGYTF.

The chain joins TRBV7-9 to TRBJ1-2, with 10 bases aligning to TRBD1. The ends lost 8 bases at V and 4 bases at J; junction bases unmatched: 4. From germline, CDR1 is SEHNR and CDR2 FQNEAQ (reference sequence). The CDR3 sequence is 13 residues long. The CDR3 region is CASGTGEIYGYTF. Here the CDR3 DNA reads TGTGCCAGCGGGACAGGGGAAATCTATGGCTACACCTTC.

This clone was observed once. This sequence joins TRBV9 and TRBJ2-7, with D possibly TRBD2 on 6 matching bases. In germline, CDR1 is SGDLS, CDR2 YYNGEE. The CDR3 totals 15 residues. V shed 0 bases and J shed 5 bases, with 15 bases lying between them. The CDR3 reads CASSVASAGGDEQYF. The CDR3 coding sequence is TGTGCCAGCAGCGTAGCTTCAGCGGGCGGCGACGAGCAGTACTTC.

The chain recombines TRBV2 with TRBJ1-3; weak D call: TRBD1 (5 bases). CDR3 length: 16 residues. With 7 bases removed from V and 1 base from J, the gap between germline ends came to 17 bases. Germline lookup yields CDR1 SNHLY and CDR2 FYNNEI. CDR3 sequence: CASKREGRVSGNTIYF. DNA of the CDR3: TGTGCCAGCAAGCGGGAGGGACGCGTTTCTGGAAACACCATATATTTT. Using reference TRBV2 and TRBJ1-3 for the parts outside the CDR3, the full variable domain is EPEVTQTPSHQVTQMGQEVILRCVPISNHLYFYWYRQILGQKVEFLVSFYNNEISEKSEIFDDQFSVERPDGSNFTLKIRSTKLEDSAMYFCASKREGRVSGNTIYFGEGSWLTVV.

This clone was counted many times. The chain combines TRBV2 with TRBJ1-2; the D gene is possibly TRBD1 (5 bases). CDR3 length equals 11 residues. Trimming took 9 bases from V and 6 from J, leaving 11 bases between them. CDR1 and CDR2 (germline): SNHLY, FYNNEI. The CDR3 nucleotides read TGTGCCAGTGGTATGGGGGATGGCTACACCTTC. Amino acid sequence: CASGMGDGYTF.

The chain couples TRBV27 to TRBJ2-7; unclear D gene. The CDR3 length is 14 residues. Germline CDR1 is MNHEY and CDR2 is SMNVEV (reference sequence). The V gene lost 0 bases and the J gene lost 5 bases, with 11 bases spanning the gap. The chain's CDR3 is CASSLSRPNHEQYF. In nucleotides, the CDR3 is TGTGCCAGCAGTTTATCCCGCCCGAACCACGAGCAGTACTTC.